The TCR beta chain described here comes from a study of OX40 agonist ivuxolimab in advanced cancers. Study context: Patients were dosed intravenously with ivuxolimab at 0.01 to 10 mg/kg every 2 weeks. Earlier anti-PD-1, anti-PD-L1 or anti-CTLA-4 therapy was permitted; around 40% had received some. Findings and limits, study-wide: The authors did not determine the antigen specificity of the expanded peripheral T cells. Clonal expansion was seen in CD4+ and CD8+ blood T cells by week 6 at 0.1 to 3.0 mg/kg.

Sequencing used immunoSEQ multiplex PCR; TCRdb keeps in-frame clones, though not all of them. The sample yields fewer than 120,000 clones, about 92% seen once. Germline V gene sequence: CDR1 SGHRS, CDR2 YFSETQ. V lost 4 bases and J 7 bases, leaving 14 bases between the germline ends. This CDR3 contains 13 residues. For this clone: What it binds is not known.

The material sequenced was CD4+ or CD8+ T cells sorted from blood, taken in a trial of the OX40 agonist ivuxolimab. The chain recombines TRBV5-1 with TRBJ1-2; a weak D match, TRBD1 (5 bases). The TCR originated in an adult with an advanced solid tumor such as melanoma, head and neck, liver or kidney cancer. The CDR3 loop is CASSPTGGTGYTF. The CDR3 DNA reads as TGCGCCAGCAGCCCTACCGGGGGGACTGGCTACACCTTC.